This paragraph reports one TCR beta chain. The CDR3 length is 15 residues. Deletions cut 4 bases from V and 0 bases from J, with 11 bases between. Germline loops: CDR1 SGHTA, CDR2 FQGTGA. This record comes from a study of PD-1 blockade in classical Hodgkin lymphoma. All patients relapsed after autologous stem cell transplantation, and brentuximab vedotin exposure varied. The data were produced by immunoSEQ multiplex PCR, yet TCRdb's version contains in-frame clones alone and is incomplete. Of about 42,000 clones in the sample, around two thirds were seen once. The sequenced sample was peripheral blood mononuclear cells (PBMCs), obtained at baseline. The receptor comes from a human donor with classical Hodgkin lymphoma. The genes are TRBV7-3 and TRBJ2-3; no clear D. The CDR3 sequence is CASSSTAMSTDTQYF. The CDR3 DNA reads as TGTGCCAGCAGCTCTACTGCAATGAGCACAGATACGCAGTATTTT.